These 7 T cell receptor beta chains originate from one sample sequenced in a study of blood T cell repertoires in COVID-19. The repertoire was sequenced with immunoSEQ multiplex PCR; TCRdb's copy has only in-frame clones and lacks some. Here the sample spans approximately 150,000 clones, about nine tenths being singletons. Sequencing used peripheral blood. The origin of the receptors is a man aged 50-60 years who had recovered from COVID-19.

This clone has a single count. The CDR3 DNA reads TGTGCCAGCAGCCAAGTTTCGGGGGAGCGTGGCTACACCTTC. As protein: CASSQVSGERGYTF. The V call is TRBV3-1 (or the pseudogene TRBV3-2), the J call TRBJ1-2; tentatively, D is TRBD1 (5 bases). Germline V gene data show CDR1 as LGHDT and CDR2 as YNNKEL (reference sequence). The CDR3 length is 14 residues. Trimming took off 1 base at V and 7 bases at J, with 13 bases between the two ends.

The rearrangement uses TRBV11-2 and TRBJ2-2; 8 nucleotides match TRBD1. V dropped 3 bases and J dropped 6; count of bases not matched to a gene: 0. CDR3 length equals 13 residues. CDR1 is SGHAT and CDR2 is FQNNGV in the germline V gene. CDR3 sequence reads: CASSFRGPGELFF. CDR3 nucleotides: TGTGCCAGCAGCTTCAGGGGGCCCGGGGAGCTGTTTTTT.

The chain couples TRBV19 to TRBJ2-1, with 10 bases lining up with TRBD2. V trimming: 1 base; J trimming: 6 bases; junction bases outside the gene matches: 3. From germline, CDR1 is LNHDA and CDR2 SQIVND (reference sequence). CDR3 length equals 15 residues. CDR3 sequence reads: CASSIVSGGFNEQFF. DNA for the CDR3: TGTGCCAGTAGTATAGTTAGCGGGGGGTTCAATGAGCAGTTCTTC.

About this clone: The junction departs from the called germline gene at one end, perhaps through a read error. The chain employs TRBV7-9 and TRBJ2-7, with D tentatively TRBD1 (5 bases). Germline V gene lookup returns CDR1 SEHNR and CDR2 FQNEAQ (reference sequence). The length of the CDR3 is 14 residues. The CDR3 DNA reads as TGTGCCAGCAGTTTAGACAGAAAAACCTACGAGCAGTACTTC. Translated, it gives CASSLDRKTYEQYF.

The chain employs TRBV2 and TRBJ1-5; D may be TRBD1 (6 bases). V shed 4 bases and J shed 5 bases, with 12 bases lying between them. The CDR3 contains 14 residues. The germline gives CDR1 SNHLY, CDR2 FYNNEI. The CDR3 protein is CASSGGQSDQPQHF. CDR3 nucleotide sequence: TGTGCCAGCAGTGGGGGGCAGAGCGATCAGCCCCAGCATTTT.

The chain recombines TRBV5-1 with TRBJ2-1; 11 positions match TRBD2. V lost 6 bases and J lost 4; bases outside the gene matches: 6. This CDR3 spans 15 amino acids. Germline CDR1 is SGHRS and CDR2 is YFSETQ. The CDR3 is CASMRRLAGYNEQFF. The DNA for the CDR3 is TGCGCCAGCATGAGGAGACTAGCGGGGTACAATGAGCAGTTCTTC.

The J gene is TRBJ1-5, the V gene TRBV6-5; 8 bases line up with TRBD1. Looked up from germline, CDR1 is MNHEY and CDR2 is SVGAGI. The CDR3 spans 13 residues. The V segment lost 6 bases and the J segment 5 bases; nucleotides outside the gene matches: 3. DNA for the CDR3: TGTGCCAGCAGAAAACAGGGGGATCAGCCCCAGCATTTT. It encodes CASRKQGDQPQHF.